This T cell receptor (beta chain) comes out of a study of blood T cell repertoires in COVID-19. On the study more broadly: The United States, Italy and Spain supplied acute and convalescent COVID-19 samples.

In the source study's methods: Counts of nucleated cells, estimated from reference gene primer amplification, were obtained. Profiled with immunoSEQ multiplex PCR; TCRdb holds only in-frame clones, not every one. V and J calls and clone size are as listed in that table; D and trimming were resolved from the DNA. The sample lists about 320,000 clones; 85% were seen once. The CDR3 totals 14 residues. V was pared by 4 bases and J by 6 bases, with 8 bases of the junction left unmatched. Germline V gives CDR1 SGHTA, CDR2 FQGTGA. This chain joins TRBV7-3 and TRBJ2-7; 8 bases fit TRBD1. The receptor's source is a human donor in a cohort sampled during active COVID-19. The sample was peripheral blood. CDR3: CASSSDKTGGEQYF. The CDR3 DNA follows: TGTGCCAGCAGCTCCGACAAAACAGGGGGCGAGCAGTACTTC.